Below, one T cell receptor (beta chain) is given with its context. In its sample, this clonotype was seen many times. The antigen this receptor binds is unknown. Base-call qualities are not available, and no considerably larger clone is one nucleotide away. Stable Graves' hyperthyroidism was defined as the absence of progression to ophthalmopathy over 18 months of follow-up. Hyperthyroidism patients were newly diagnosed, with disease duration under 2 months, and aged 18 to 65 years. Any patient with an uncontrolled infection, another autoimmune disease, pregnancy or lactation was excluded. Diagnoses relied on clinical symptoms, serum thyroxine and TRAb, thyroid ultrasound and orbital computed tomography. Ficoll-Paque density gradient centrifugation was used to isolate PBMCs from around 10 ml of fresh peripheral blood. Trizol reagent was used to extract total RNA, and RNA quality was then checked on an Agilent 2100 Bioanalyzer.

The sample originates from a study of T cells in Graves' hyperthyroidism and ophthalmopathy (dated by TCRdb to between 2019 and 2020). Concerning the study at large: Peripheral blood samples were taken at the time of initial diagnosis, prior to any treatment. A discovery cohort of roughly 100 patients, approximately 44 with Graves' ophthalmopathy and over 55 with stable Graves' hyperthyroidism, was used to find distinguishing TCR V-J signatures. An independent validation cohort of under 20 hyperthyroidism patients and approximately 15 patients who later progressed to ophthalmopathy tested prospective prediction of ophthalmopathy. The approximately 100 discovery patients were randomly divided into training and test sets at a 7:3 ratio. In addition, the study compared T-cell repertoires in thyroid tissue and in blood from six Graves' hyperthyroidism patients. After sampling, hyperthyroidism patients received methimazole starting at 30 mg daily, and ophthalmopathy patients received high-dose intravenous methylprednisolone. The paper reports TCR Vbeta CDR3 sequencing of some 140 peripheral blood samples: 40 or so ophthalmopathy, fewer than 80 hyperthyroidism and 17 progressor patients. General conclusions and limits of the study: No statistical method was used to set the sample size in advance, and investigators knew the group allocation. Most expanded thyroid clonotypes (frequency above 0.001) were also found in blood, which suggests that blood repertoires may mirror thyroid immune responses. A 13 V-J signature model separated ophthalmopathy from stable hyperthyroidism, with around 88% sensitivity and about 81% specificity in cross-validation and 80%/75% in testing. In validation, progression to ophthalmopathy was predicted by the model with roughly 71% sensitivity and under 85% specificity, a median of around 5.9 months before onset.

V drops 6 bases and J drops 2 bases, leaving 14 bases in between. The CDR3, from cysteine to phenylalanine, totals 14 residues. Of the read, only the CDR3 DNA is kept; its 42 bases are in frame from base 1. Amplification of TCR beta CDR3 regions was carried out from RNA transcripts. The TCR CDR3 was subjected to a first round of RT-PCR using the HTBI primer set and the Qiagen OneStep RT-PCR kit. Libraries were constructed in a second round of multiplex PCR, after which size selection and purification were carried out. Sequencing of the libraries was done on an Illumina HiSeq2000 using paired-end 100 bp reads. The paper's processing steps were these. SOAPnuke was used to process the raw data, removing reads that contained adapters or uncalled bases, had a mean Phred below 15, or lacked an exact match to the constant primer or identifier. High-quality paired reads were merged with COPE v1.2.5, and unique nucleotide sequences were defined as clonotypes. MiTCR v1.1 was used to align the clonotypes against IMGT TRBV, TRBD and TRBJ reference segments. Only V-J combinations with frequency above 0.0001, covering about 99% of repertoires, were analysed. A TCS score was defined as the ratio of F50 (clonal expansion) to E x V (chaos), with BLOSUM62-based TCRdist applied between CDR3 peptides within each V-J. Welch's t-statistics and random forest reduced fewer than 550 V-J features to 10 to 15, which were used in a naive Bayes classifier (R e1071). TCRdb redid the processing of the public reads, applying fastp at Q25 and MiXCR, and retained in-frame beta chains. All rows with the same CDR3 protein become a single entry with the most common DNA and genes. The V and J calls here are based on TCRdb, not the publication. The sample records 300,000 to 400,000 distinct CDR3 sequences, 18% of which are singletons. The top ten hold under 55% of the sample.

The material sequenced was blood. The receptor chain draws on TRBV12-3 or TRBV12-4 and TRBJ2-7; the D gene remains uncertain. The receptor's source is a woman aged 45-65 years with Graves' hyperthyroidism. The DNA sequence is TGTGCCAGCAGAGGATTTGTGGGTCCCTACGAGCAGTACTTC. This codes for CASRGFVGPYEQYF.